A selection of T cell receptor beta chains follows, all from one sample in a study of human T cells and chemical hapten exposure. TCRdb passed the RACE reads through MiXCR, listing each CDR3 protein once. The sample includes about 30,000 distinct CDR3 sequences, about 5% seen only once; the top ten take approximately 5%. Material: whole blood, obtained in connection with sensitization to the hapten diphenylcyclopropenone (DPC). The receptors shown here come from a man aged 30 to 45 with alopecia areata. Some clones in this sample may be carry-over from other donors' samples. CDR3s include the opening cysteine and the closing phenylalanine or tryptophan. D genes are given only for firm matches. A clone size is listed for some rows: how often the clone was seen (once, few, many), or a class if it is expanded.

D gene: NA; clone size: many; V gene: TRBV4-3; J gene: TRBJ2-2; CDR3 protein: CASSHNVGGANTGELFF; CDR3 DNA: TGCGCCAGCAGCCATAATGTGGGCGGGGCGAACACCGGGGAGCTGTTTTTT
D gene: NA; clone size: few; V gene: TRBV19; J gene: TRBJ1-6; CDR3 protein: CASSPDTGNSPLHF; CDR3 DNA: TGTGCCAGTAGTCCCGACACAGGGAATTCACCCCTCCACTTT
D gene: NA; clone size: many; V gene: TRBV12-5; J gene: TRBJ1-1; CDR3 protein: CASGLVLDRGDTEAFF; CDR3 DNA: TGTGCTAGTGGTTTGGTACTGGATAGGGGTGACACTGAAGCTTTCTTT
D gene: NA; clone size: many; V gene: TRBV3-1; J gene: TRBJ2-1; CDR3 protein: CASSQEVVGDQFF; CDR3 DNA: TGTGCCAGCAGCCAAGAGGTCGTGGGGGATCAGTTCTTC
D gene: NA; clone size: many; V gene: TRBV21-1; J gene: TRBJ1-4; CDR3 protein: CASSKDRGRLNEKLFF; CDR3 DNA: TGTGCCAGCAGCAAAGACAGGGGACGACTTAATGAAAAACTGTTTTTT
D gene: TRBD1; clone size: many; V gene: TRBV12-3/TRBV12-4; J gene: TRBJ2-7; CDR3 protein: CASSTGQGTHEQYF; CDR3 DNA: TGTGCCAGCAGTACGGGACAGGGAACCCACGAGCAGTACTTC
D gene: NA; clone size: many; V gene: TRBV29-1; J gene: TRBJ1-1; CDR3 protein: CSVDLTGKTEAFF; CDR3 DNA: TGCAGCGTGGACCTCACAGGGAAGACTGAAGCTTTCTTT
D gene: NA; clone size: many; V gene: TRBV4-3; J gene: TRBJ1-1; CDR3 protein: CASSQGPSTEAFF; CDR3 DNA: TGCGCCAGCAGCCAAGGTCCGAGCACTGAAGCTTTCTTT
D gene: TRBD1; clone size: few; V gene: TRBV29-1; J gene: TRBJ2-5; CDR3 protein: CSVDKGTGEETQYF; CDR3 DNA: TGCAGCGTTGATAAGGGGACAGGGGAAGAGACCCAGTACTTC
D gene: TRBD1; clone size: many; V gene: TRBV20-1; J gene: TRBJ2-7; CDR3 protein: CSARWGQGNEQYF; CDR3 DNA: TGCAGTGCTAGATGGGGACAGGGCAACGAGCAGTACTTC
D gene: TRBD1; clone size: many; V gene: TRBV2; J gene: TRBJ1-1; CDR3 protein: CASSEGGQALEAFF; CDR3 DNA: TGTGCCAGCAGTGAAGGGGGACAGGCCCTTGAAGCTTTCTTT
D gene: TRBD2; clone size: many; V gene: TRBV7-8; J gene: TRBJ2-3; CDR3 protein: CASSTSGGPPDTQYF; CDR3 DNA: TGTGCCAGCAGCACTAGCGGGGGACCTCCAGATACGCAGTATTTT
D gene: NA; clone size: many; V gene: TRBV4-3; J gene: TRBJ2-3; CDR3 protein: CASSQDGGAGALTDTQYF; CDR3 DNA: TGCGCCAGCAGCCAAGACGGGGGTGCGGGTGCCCTCACAGATACGCAGTATTTT
D gene: TRBD2; clone size: NA; V gene: TRBV7-2; J gene: TRBJ2-1; CDR3 protein: CASSLVLAGPYNEQFF; CDR3 DNA: TGTGCCAGCAGCTTAGTACTAGCGGGGCCGTACAATGAGCAGTTCTTC
D gene: NA; clone size: many; V gene: TRBV4-1; J gene: TRBJ2-7; CDR3 protein: CASSQDNYSYEQYF; CDR3 DNA: TGCGCCAGCAGCCAAGATAATTACTCCTACGAGCAGTACTTC
D gene: NA; clone size: many; V gene: TRBV27; J gene: TRBJ1-1; CDR3 protein: CASSSRQGVGLNTEAFFGQGTSFF; CDR3 DNA: NA
D gene: TRBD1; clone size: many; V gene: TRBV27; J gene: TRBJ2-7; CDR3 protein: CASSSWTGTLPEQYF; CDR3 DNA: TGTGCCAGCAGTTCATGGACAGGGACCTTGCCCGAGCAGTACTTC
D gene: NA; clone size: many; V gene: TRBV2; J gene: TRBJ1-2; CDR3 protein: CATTGGALGYTF; CDR3 DNA: TGTGCCACCACGGGGGGGGCCCTTGGCTACACCTTC